This T cell receptor (beta chain) derives from a study of identical twins (dated by TCRdb to 2016 to 2017). Broadly, across the study: TCR alpha and beta repertoires from monozygotic twins, unrelated adults of various ages and cord blood were deep-sequenced to test whether fetal clonotypes persist. To rule out contamination, replicate twin experiments were performed at different times with different library preparation protocols.

Results the study describes overall, beyond this receptor: In beta out-of-frame sequences, excess twin sharing was weaker, because having fewer shared sequences lowered the signal-to-noise ratio. Because the same donors could not be followed over many years, the conclusions relied on cross-sectional statistical analysis. Compared with coincidental sharing between unrelated individuals, out-of-frame TCR alpha sequences shared between twins had an excess of sequences with low generation probability. Recombination models systematically underestimated out-of-frame TCR alpha sharing in monozygotic twins but agreed with sharing between unrelated individuals. Zero-insertion analyses could be partly confounded by invariant T cells such as MAIT and iNKT, although diverse VJ usage argued against such confounding for most clonotypes. Fewer insertions were carried by abundant cord blood beta clonotypes, a similar but weaker trend appeared in young adult naive repertoires, and no such trend appeared in memory repertoires.

All donors were healthy Caucasians. Three pairs of female monozygotic twins, all aged roughly 18 to 29 years, were included in the twin cohort. The RNA used for TCR libraries was isolated from peripheral blood mononuclear cells. Library preparation was by 5' RACE. Sequencing relied on an Illumina HiSeq 2000. A universal primer binding site was introduced by template switching, and a unique molecular identifier was present in the final cDNA, enabling accurate counting of TCR cDNA molecules. First-strand cDNA for TCR alpha and beta chains was synthesized from specific primers in the conserved constant-segment region. To control for contamination, each cDNA library was double barcoded with a SMART-Mk sample barcode plus Illumina barcodes. Two successive PCR steps introduced TruSeq adapter sequences along with Illumina sample barcodes. Sequencing of the TCR alpha and beta cDNA libraries was done on the Illumina HiSeq platform using custom primers. Concerning the study's data processing: MiGEC processed the raw reads to extract unique molecular identifiers, while MiXCR was used to determine the CDR3 positions. For each individual, recombination models were inferred using an EM algorithm with the repgenHMM and IGoR tools. Shared clonotype analysis was performed with the tcR package in R, normalizing sharing by the product of cloneset sizes. To study raw recombination without the effects of thymic and clonal selection, out-of-frame nonproductive sequences were analyzed. Using fastp at Q25 and MiXCR, TCRdb reprocessed the public reads and kept productive beta chains. Rows matching on CDR3 protein sequence are summarized as one entry with the most common DNA and genes. Clone size and V and J calls follow TCRdb, not the original study. Within this sample are 700,000 to 950,000 distinct CDR3 sequences, with 9% to 15% of them counted one time only. Clones ranked in the top ten supply roughly 1.5% of the sample.

From the germline V gene, CDR1 is MNHEY and CDR2 is SVGAGI. Between the V and J ends, shortened by 2 bases and 7 bases respectively, the junction contains 12 bases. The CDR3 covers 13 residues, taking in both the cysteine and the phenylalanine. Just CDR3 DNA is preserved here, 39 bases in frame from base 1. There are many counts of this clonotype. Its cognate antigen has yet to be identified. Base-call qualities are not available, and no considerably larger clone is one nucleotide away. The same data also contributed to another study, on yellow fever vaccine responses in identical twins. The second study also describes: According to the authors, the vaccine-induced T cell response in identical twins seemed to be partly convergent and partly specific to each individual. In identical twins, the study followed T cell clones that responded to the vaccine with precision.

The rearrangement joined TRBV6-5 to TRBJ2-7; a tentative D call is TRBD1 (5 bases match). The clonotype was recovered from a woman aged 18 to 35 in good health. Sequenced: PBMCs. The CDR3 protein is CASSYGANGEQYF. The sequence in DNA is TGTGCCAGCAGTTACGGGGCCAACGGGGAGCAGTACTTC.